A selection of T cell receptor beta chains follows, all from one sample in a study of shared clonotypes between healthy human individuals. Produced via immunoSEQ multiplex PCR; TCRdb's table is partial and in-frame only. The repertoire includes about 2.4 million clones, approximately 94% of them detected once, and 0.36% sits in the top ten. Sequencing was done on a sample of naive CD4+ T cells from PBMCs. The source of these receptors is a man younger than 35 in good health. Some clones in this sample may be carry-over from other donors' samples. Both conserved end residues are part of each CDR3. The D gene is left open where the match is weak. Clone size is given for some rows only: seen once, a few or many times, or a class if the clone is expanded.

TRBV4-2,TRBJ2-1,once,TRBD2,TGTGCCAGCAGCCAAGGGCTAGCGGGAGCCCACAATGAGCAGTTCTTC,CASSQGLAGAHNEQFF
TRBV21-1,TRBJ1-2,once,.,TGTGCCAGCAGCAAAAATTTCGACAGGGACTTTGATGGCTACACCTTC,CASSKNFDRDFDGYTF
TRBV7-9,TRBJ2-3,.,TRBD2,TGTGCCAGCAGCAAGAGCGGGGCAACAGATACGCAGTATTTT,CASSKSGATDTQYF
TRBV9,TRBJ2-1,.,TRBD2,TGTGCCAGCAGAGCTACTAGCGGCTCCTACAATGAGCAGTTCTTC,CASRATSGSYNEQFF
TRBV15,TRBJ2-3,.,TRBD1,TGTGCCACCGTACAGGGGGTTGGCACAGATACGCAGTATTTT,CATVQGVGTDTQYF
TRBV18,TRBJ2-1,.,.,TGTGCCAGCTCACTTTCCTTGAGCAATGAGCAGTTCTTC,CASSLSLSNEQFF
TRBV5-1,TRBJ2-3,.,TRBD1,TGCGCCAGCAGCGCCGAGGGTGACAGGGTGGATACGCAGTATTTT,CASSAEGDRVDTQYF
TRBV19,TRBJ1-1,.,TRBD1,TGTGCCAGTGCGGGACAGCGGACTGAAGCTTTCTTT,CASAGQRTEAFF
TRBV11-2,TRBJ2-7,.,.,TGTGCCAGCAGTCTAACAAGCTACGAGCAGTACTTC,CASSLTSYEQYF
TRBV2,TRBJ2-2,.,.,TGTGCCAGCGGGTCGGGACACAACACCGGGGAGCTGTTTTTT,CASGSGHNTGELFF
TRBV28,TRBJ1-4,.,.,TGTGCCAGCAGCCGGTTGGGGAGGAATGAAAAACTGTTTTTT,CASSRLGRNEKLFF
TRBV6-6,TRBJ2-7,.,TRBD2,TGTGCCAGCAGTTTAGTAGCGGGGGCCTACGAGCAGTACTTC,CASSLVAGAYEQYF
TRBV29-1,TRBJ1-1,.,.,TGCAGCGCCGAGGCACCTTCCAACACTGAAGCTTTCTTT,CSAEAPSNTEAFF
TRBV5-1,TRBJ1-6,.,.,TGCGCCAGCAGCAGGGTTATTGATGGTAATTCACCCCTCCACTTT,CASSRVIDGNSPLHF
TRBV20-1,TRBJ2-7,.,.,TGCAGTGCTAGTCATACCGCCGAGCAGTACTTC,CSASHTAEQYF
TRBV7-2,TRBJ2-1,.,.,TGTGCCAGCAGCTTATCAGGGTTTGAGCAGTTCTTC,CASSLSGFEQFF
TRBV6-1,TRBJ2-5,.,.,TGTGCCAGCAGTGAAGGGTGGGGTCGCTCGTTGGAGACCCAGTACTTC,CASSEGWGRSLETQYF
TRBV28,TRBJ2-1,.,.,TGTGCCAGCATAACTGGAACCTACAATGAGCAGTTCTTC,CASITGTYNEQFF
TRBV6-1,TRBJ2-3,.,TRBD2,TGTGCCGGAACTAGCGGGCCCTCAGATACGCAGTATTTT,CAGTSGPSDTQYF
TRBV7-9,TRBJ1-4,.,.,TGTGCCAGCAGCTTAGCGGGCCAACCCAGTGAAAAACTGTTTTTT,CASSLAGQPSEKLFF
TRBV27,TRBJ2-2,.,.,TGTGCCAGCAGTCAGGCTGGGGAGCTGTTTTTT,CASSQAGELFF
TRBV6-6,TRBJ1-1,.,.,TGTGCCAGCAGTTACTCGACGGTAAACACTGAAGCTTTCTTT,CASSYSTVNTEAFF
TRBV6-5,TRBJ2-1,.,.,TGTGCCAGCAGTTTGGGAATTTACAATGAGCAGTTCTTC,CASSLGIYNEQFF
TRBV28,TRBJ2-7,.,.,TGTGCCAGCAGTTTCGGGAAGGCATCCTCTTACGAGCAGTACTTC,CASSFGKASSYEQYF
TRBV5-4,TRBJ2-1,.,TRBD2,TGTGCCAGCAGCCGGCGGGAGGGCCCCAATGAGCAGTTCTTC,CASSRREGPNEQFF
TRBV7-3,TRBJ2-3,.,TRBD1,TGTGCCAGCAGCGCGGCCGGGACAGGGGGGCGTGATACGCAGTATTTT,CASSAAGTGGRDTQYF
TRBV5-4,TRBJ2-7,.,.,TGTGCCAGCAGCCGGGACGTAGCCTACGAGCAGTACTTC,CASSRDVAYEQYF
TRBV28,TRBJ1-5,.,.,TGTGCCAGCAGTTTACACCAGGGCCAGAGCAATCAGCCCCAGCATTTT,CASSLHQGQSNQPQHF
TRBV28,TRBJ2-3,.,.,TGTGCCAGCAGTTTTCTCCGGGGCACAGATACGCAGTATTTT,CASSFLRGTDTQYF
TRBV5-1,TRBJ2-1,.,TRBD1,TGCGCCAGCAGCTTGGCCGTGGGACAGGGGATCTACAATGAGCAGTTCTTC,CASSLAVGQGIYNEQFF
TRBV28,TRBJ2-1,.,TRBD1,TGTGCCAGCAGTTTCCGCGGGACAGGGGACACTGAGCAGTTCTTC,CASSFRGTGDTEQFF
TRBV28,TRBJ2-3,.,TRBD1,TGTGCCAGCAGTTTAGATTGGACAGGGTGGGACACAGATACGCAGTATTTT,CASSLDWTGWDTDTQYF
TRBV30,TRBJ2-7,.,.,TGTGCCTGGAGCGAGACATACGAGCAGTACTTC,CAWSETYEQYF
TRBV28,TRBJ2-7,.,TRBD2,TGTGCCAGCGATTACCGACTAGCGAGATCCTACGAGCAGTACTTC,CASDYRLARSYEQYF
TRBV28,TRBJ2-7,.,TRBD1,TGTGCCAGCAAAACAGGGGGGTCCTACGAGCAGTACTTC,CASKTGGSYEQYF
TRBV27,TRBJ2-7,.,TRBD2,TGTGCCAGCAGTTTTCGCGGGAGTGACGAGCAGTACTTC,CASSFRGSDEQYF
TRBV9,TRBJ2-6,.,.,TGTGCCAGTACTATAGGTAATTCTGGGGCCAACGTCCTGACTTTC,CASTIGNSGANVLTF
TRBV27,TRBJ2-3,.,TRBD1,TGTGCCAGCAGTTTACAGGGGGGCACAGATACGCAGTATTTT,CASSLQGGTDTQYF
TRBV28,TRBJ2-2,once,.,TGTGCCAGCAGTTTAAGCGGGTCAAGGGGAAACACCGGGGAGCTGTTTTTT,CASSLSGSRGNTGELFF
TRBV30,TRBJ2-1,.,.,TGTGCCTGTTGGCGGGCCAACGCCTACAATGAGCAGTTCTTC,CACWRANAYNEQFF
TRBV5-1,TRBJ1-3,once,.,TGCGCCAGCAGGGCTACAGGCTTATCTGGAAACACCATATATTTT,CASRATGLSGNTIYF
TRBV21-1,TRBJ2-2,.,.,TGTGCCAGCACCCCATGTAGACCCGGGGCCGCGCGCGGGGAGCTGTTTTTT,CASTPCRPGAARGELFF
TRBV5-1,TRBJ1-1,few,.,TGCGCCAGCAGCCCACGGGACATACCGAACACTGAAGCTTTCTTT,CASSPRDIPNTEAFF
TRBV5-6,TRBJ2-1,.,TRBD1,TGTGCCAGCAGCTTGGAGGTGGGGACAGGGAAGTCCTACAATGAGCAGTTCTTC,CASSLEVGTGKSYNEQFF
TRBV16,TRBJ2-7,.,TRBD2,TGTGCCAGCAGCCAATCGAGGCAGGGAGGGATCTACGAGCAGTACTTC,CASSQSRQGGIYEQYF
TRBV7-3,TRBJ2-3,.,.,TGTGCCAGCAGCTTACGGTCTGCAGGGACAGATACGCAGTATTTT,CASSLRSAGTDTQYF
TRBV6-5,TRBJ2-7,.,.,TGTGCCAGCAGCCAGCAGCTTTCGGGGTACGAGCAGTACTTC,CASSQQLSGYEQYF
TRBV28,TRBJ2-7,.,TRBD2,TGTGCCAGCAGTCCCAATCCTAGCGGCGCCTACGAGCAGTACTTC,CASSPNPSGAYEQYF
TRBV28,TRBJ1-2,.,TRBD1,TGTGCCAGCAGTTGGACAGGGGGCGTCCTCTATGGCTACACCTTC,CASSWTGGVLYGYTF
TRBV29-1,TRBJ1-1,.,.,TGCAGCGCTCGGACGGTTGAAGCTTTCTTT,CSARTVEAFF
TRBV28,TRBJ1-4,.,.,TGTGCCAGCACCCCCGACAGACCCTTAGAAAAACTGTTTTTT,CASTPDRPLEKLFF
TRBV28,TRBJ1-5,.,.,TGTGCCAGCAGTTTGGAATTAGGGTCGGGAGGCAATCAGCCCCAGCATTTT,CASSLELGSGGNQPQHF
TRBV6-1,TRBJ2-7,.,.,TGTGCCAGCAGGGTAGGCCCTACGGGTGAGCAGTACTTC,CASRVGPTGEQYF
TRBV5-1,TRBJ2-1,.,TRBD2,TGCGCCAGCAGCTTGCCTAGCGGGAACAACAATGAGCAGTTCTTC,CASSLPSGNNNEQFF
TRBV14,TRBJ1-1,.,.,TGTGCCAGCAGCCAGGCTAGTTGGAACACTGAAGCTTTCTTT,CASSQASWNTEAFF
TRBV4-1,TRBJ2-1,.,.,TGCGCCAGCAGCCCGGGAAGGGGGGCCTACAATGAGCAGTTCTTC,CASSPGRGAYNEQFF
TRBV5-6,TRBJ2-7,few,TRBD1,TGTGCCAGCAGGGAAACAGGACAGGGAAGGGGGTACGAGCAGTACTTC,CASRETGQGRGYEQYF
TRBV5-1,TRBJ2-2,.,.,TGCGCCAGCAGCCGTCCAATACAGGGGAGGAGCGGGGAGCTGTTTTTT,CASSRPIQGRSGELFF
TRBV2,TRBJ2-2,.,.,TGTGCCAGCACCCGGGCAGGGAACACCGGGGAGCTGTTTTTT,CASTRAGNTGELFF
TRBV5-1,TRBJ2-5,.,TRBD2,TGCGCCAGCAGCTTGGCGCTAGCGGGAGGGACAGAGACCCAGTACTTC,CASSLALAGGTETQYF